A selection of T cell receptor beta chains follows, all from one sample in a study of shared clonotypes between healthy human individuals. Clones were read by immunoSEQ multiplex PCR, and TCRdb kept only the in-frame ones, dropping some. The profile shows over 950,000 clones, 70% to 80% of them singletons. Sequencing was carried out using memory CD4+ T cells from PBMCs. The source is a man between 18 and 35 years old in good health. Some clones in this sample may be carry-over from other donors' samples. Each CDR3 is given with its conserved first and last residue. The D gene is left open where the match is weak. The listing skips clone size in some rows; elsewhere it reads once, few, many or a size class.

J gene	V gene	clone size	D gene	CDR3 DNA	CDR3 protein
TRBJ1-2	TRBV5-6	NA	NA	TGTGCCAGCAGCTTGGTCAGCACAGGGAACTATGGCTACACCTTC	CASSLVSTGNYGYTF
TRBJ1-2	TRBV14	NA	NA	TGTGCCAGCAGCCAACCTAACTATGGCTACACCTTC	CASSQPNYGYTF
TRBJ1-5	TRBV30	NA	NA	TGTGCCTGGAGTTGGGGGCCGTGGCAGCCCCAGCATTTT	CAWSWGPWQPQHF
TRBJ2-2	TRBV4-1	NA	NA	TGCGCCAGCAGCCAAGCGGGATTCTCCAACACCGGGGAGCTGTTTTTT	CASSQAGFSNTGELFF
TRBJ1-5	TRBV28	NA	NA	TGTGCCAGCAGTTATGGGGAGCGTAGCAATCAGCCCCAGCATTTT	CASSYGERSNQPQHF
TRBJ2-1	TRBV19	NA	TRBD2	TGTGCCAGTAGTACCGGACTAGTATCAGTCAATGAGCAGTTCTTC	CASSTGLVSVNEQFF
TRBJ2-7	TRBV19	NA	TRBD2	TGTGCCAGTAGTATGGAGCGGGAGAAAGGCGAGCAGTACTTC	CASSMEREKGEQYF
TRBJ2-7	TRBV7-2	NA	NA	TGTGCCAGCAGCTCAAGGTGGAGCTCCTACGAGCAGTACTTC	CASSSRWSSYEQYF
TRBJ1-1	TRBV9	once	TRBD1	TGTGCCAGCAGCGCGGGACAGCACTCAAACACTGAAGCTTTCTTT	CASSAGQHSNTEAFF
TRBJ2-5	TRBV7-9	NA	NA	TGTGCCAGCAGCTCCCCCACAGGGTATCAAGAGACCCAGTACTTC	CASSSPTGYQETQYF
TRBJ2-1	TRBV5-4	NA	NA	TGTGCCAGCAGCTCAGGACCTTATAATGAGCAGTTCTTC	CASSSGPYNEQFF
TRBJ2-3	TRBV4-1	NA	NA	TGCGCCAGCAGCCAGGACCCCCTTAGGTCAGATACGCAGTATTTT	CASSQDPLRSDTQYF
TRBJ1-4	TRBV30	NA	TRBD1	TGTGCCTGGAAAGACAGGGCAAAACTGTTTTTT	CAWKDRAKLFF
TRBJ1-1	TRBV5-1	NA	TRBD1	TGCGCCAGCAGCTTGGCAGGGGGCGAAACTGAAGCTTTCTTT	CASSLAGGETEAFF
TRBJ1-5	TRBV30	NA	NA	TGTGCCTGGAGTGCCCCTATAAGGGGGGTCAATCAGCCCCAGCATTTT	CAWSAPIRGVNQPQHF
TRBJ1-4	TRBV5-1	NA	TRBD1	TGCGCCAGCAGCTTCCTTGGGACAGGGGTCGAAAAACTGTTTTTT	CASSFLGTGVEKLFF
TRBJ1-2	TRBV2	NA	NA	TGTGCCAGCAGTGCTACAACAGGGTTGGGGGGCTACACCTTC	CASSATTGLGGYTF
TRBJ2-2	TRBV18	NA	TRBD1	TGTGCCAGCTCACCACCGACAGGGTTTGGCACCGGGGAGCTGTTTTTT	CASSPPTGFGTGELFF
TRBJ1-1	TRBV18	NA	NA	TGTGCCAGCTCCCCCTTGGGGCAGCAGAACACTGAAGCTTTCTTT	CASSPLGQQNTEAFF
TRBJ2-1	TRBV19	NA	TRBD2	TGTGCCACCTCCGGCGGGAGAGTTTACAATGAGCAGTTCTTC	CATSGGRVYNEQFF
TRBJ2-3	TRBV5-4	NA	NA	TGTGCCAGCAGCCCCGGGATAGATACGCAGTATTTT	CASSPGIDTQYF
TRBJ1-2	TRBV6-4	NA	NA	TGTGCCAGCAGTGTGGACGCTACTAACTATGGCTACACCTTC	CASSVDATNYGYTF
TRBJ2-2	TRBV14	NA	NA	TGTGCCAGCAGCCAACAGTATCCAGGGGTCACCGGGGAGCTGTTTTTT	CASSQQYPGVTGELFF
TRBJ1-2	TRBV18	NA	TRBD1	TGTGCCAGCCAACTAGGGACAGGGGGAGACTATGGCTACACCTTC	CASQLGTGGDYGYTF
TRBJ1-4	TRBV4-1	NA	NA	TGCGCCAGCAGCCACGGTCTAAGAAATGAAAAACTGTTTTTT	CASSHGLRNEKLFF
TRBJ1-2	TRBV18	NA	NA	TGTGCCAGCTCACCAGGGCCGACGACAGACTATGGCTACACCTTC	CASSPGPTTDYGYTF
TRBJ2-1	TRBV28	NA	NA	TGTGCCAGCAGAAGGACTGGGCACAATGAGCAGTTCTTC	CASRRTGHNEQFF
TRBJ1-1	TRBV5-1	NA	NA	TGCGCCAGCAGCTTTGGAGGGAACACTGAAGCTTTCTTT	CASSFGGNTEAFF
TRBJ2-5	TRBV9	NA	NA	TGTGCCAGCAGCGTAGGCCCGACAGAGACCCAGTACTTC	CASSVGPTETQYF
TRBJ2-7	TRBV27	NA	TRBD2	TGTGCCAGCAGGAGGCTAGCGGGAGGGCGCTCCTTCCACGAGCAGTACTTC	CASRRLAGGRSFHEQYF
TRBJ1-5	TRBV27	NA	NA	TGTGCCAGCAGTTTAAACCCCGGTCAGCTCAATCAGCCCCAGCATTTT	CASSLNPGQLNQPQHF
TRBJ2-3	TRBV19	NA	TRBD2	TGTGCCAGTAGTATAAGACTAGCGGGAGGCACAGATACGCAGTATTTT	CASSIRLAGGTDTQYF
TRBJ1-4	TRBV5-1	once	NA	TGCGCCAGCAGCGTCGCGGGGGCCGGAGCCGCTAATGAAAAACTGTTTTTT	CASSVAGAGAANEKLFF
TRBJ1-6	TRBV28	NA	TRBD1	TGTGCCAGCAGAGGAGGGGGCAACGGTTCACCCCTCCACTTT	CASRGGGNGSPLHF
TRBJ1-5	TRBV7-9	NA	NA	TGTGCCAGCAGCCCGGTTGGAGGTCAGCCCCAGCATTTT	CASSPVGGQPQHF